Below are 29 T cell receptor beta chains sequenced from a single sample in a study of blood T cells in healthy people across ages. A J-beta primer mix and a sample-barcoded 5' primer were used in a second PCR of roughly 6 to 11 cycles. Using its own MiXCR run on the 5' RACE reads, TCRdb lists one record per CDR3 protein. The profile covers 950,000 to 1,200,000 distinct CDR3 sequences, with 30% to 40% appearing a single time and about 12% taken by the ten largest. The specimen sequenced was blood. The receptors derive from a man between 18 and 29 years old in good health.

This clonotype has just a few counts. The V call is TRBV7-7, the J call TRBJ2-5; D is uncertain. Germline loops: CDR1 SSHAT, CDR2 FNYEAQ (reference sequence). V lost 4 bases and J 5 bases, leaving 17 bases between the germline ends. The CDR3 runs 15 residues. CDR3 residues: CASSSNFDGRETQYF. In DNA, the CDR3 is TGTGCCAGCAGCTCGAACTTTGACGGAAGGGAGACCCAGTACTTC.

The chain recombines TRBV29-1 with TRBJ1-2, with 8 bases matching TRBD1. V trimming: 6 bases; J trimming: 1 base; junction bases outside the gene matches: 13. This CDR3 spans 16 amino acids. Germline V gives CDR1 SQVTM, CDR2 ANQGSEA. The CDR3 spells CSVDLGWGQDNYGYTF. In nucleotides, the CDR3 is TGCAGCGTGGACCTTGGGTGGGGACAGGATAACTATGGCTACACCTTC.

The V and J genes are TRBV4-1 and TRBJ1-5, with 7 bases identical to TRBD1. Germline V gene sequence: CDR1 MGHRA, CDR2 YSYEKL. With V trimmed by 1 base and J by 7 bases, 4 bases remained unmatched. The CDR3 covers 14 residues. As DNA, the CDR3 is TGCGCCAGCAGCCAAGTCAGGGGGGGGCAGCCCCAGCATTTT. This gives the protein CASSQVRGGQPQHF.

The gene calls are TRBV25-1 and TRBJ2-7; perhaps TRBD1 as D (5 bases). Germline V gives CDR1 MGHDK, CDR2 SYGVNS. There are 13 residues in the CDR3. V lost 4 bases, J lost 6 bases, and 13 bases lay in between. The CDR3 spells CASSVTGLSEQYF. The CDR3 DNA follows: TGTGCCAGCAGTGTAACAGGATTGAGCGAGCAGTACTTC.

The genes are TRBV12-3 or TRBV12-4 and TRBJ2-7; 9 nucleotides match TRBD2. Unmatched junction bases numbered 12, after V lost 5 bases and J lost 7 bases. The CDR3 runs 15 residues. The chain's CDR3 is CASSPLRGGSNEQYF. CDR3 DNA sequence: TGTGCCAGCAGTCCTCTGCGGGGGGGAAGCAATGAGCAGTACTTC.

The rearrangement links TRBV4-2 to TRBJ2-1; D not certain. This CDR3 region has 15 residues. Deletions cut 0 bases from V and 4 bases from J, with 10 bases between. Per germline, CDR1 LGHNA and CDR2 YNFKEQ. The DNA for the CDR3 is TGTGCCAGCAGCCAAGATCCCCCCTATTACAATGAGCAGTTCTTC. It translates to CASSQDPPYYNEQFF.

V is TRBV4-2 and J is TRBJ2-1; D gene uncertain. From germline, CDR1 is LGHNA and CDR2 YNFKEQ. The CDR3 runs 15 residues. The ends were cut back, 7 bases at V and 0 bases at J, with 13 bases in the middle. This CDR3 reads CASNTLLSSYNEQFF. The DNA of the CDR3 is TGTGCCAGCAACACATTACTAAGCTCCTACAATGAGCAGTTCTTC.

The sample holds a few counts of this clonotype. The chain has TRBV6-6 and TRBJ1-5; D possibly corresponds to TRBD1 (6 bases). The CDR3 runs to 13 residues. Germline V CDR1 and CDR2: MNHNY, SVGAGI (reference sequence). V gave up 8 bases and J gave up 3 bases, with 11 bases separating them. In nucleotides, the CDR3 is TGTGCCAGCCGAGGACAGTTCAATCAGCCCCAGCATTTT. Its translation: CASRGQFNQPQHF.

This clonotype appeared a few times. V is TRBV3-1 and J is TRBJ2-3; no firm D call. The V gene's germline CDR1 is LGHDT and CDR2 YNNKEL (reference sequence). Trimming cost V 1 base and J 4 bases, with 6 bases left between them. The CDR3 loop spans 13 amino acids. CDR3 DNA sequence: TGTGCCAGCAGCCAAGGGGCACCAGATACGCAGTATTTT. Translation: CASSQGAPDTQYF.

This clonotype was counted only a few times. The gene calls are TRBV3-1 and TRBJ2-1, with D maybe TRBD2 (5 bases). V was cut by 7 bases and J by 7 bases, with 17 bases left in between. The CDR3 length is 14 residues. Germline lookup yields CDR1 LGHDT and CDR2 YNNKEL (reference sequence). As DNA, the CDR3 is TGTGCCAGCACTAGACGCCGGGATTTTAATGAGCAGTTCTTC. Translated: CASTRRRDFNEQFF.

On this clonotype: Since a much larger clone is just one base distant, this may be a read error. CDR3 sequence: CVSSEWPDTQYF. The CDR3 DNA is TGTGTCAGCAGCGAATGGCCAGATACGCAGTATTTT. The chain couples TRBV13 to TRBJ2-3; no definite D call. Germline V gene lookup returns CDR1 PRHDT and CDR2 FYEKMQ (reference sequence). This CDR3 comprises 12 residues.

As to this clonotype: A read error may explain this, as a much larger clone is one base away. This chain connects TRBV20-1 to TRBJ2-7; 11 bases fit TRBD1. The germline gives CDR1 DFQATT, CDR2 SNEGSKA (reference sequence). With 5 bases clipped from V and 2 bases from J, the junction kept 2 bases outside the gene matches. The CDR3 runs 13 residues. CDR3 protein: CSAGQGAPYEQYF. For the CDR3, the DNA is TGCAGTGCTGGACAGGGGGCCCCCTACGAGCAGTACTTC.

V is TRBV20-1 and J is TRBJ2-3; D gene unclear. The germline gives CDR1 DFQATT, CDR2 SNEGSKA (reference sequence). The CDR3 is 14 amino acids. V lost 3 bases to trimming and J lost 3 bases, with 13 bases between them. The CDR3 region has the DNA TGCAGTGCTAGTGGGTACGGGCCGACAGATACGCAGTATTTT. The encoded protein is CSASGYGPTDTQYF.

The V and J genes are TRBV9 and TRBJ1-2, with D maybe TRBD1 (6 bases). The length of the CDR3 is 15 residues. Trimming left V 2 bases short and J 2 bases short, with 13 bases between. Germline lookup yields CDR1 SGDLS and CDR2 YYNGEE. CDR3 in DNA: TGTGCCAGCAGCGTCAATCCAGGGGCAAACTATGGCTACACCTTC. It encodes CASSVNPGANYGYTF.

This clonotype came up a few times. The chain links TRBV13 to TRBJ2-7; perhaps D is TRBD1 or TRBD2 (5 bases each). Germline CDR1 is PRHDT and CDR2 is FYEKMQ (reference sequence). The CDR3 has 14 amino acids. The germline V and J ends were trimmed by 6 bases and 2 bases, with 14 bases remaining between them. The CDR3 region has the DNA TGTGCCAGCAGGGTGAGGCAGGGACCCTACGAGCAGTACTTC. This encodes CASRVRQGPYEQYF.

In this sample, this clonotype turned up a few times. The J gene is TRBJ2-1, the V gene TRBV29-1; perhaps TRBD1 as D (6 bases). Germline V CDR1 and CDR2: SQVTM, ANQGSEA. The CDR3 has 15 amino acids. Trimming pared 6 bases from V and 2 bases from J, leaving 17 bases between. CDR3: CSVVDHRVPYNEQFF. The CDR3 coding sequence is TGCAGCGTAGTAGACCACAGGGTCCCCTACAATGAGCAGTTCTTC.

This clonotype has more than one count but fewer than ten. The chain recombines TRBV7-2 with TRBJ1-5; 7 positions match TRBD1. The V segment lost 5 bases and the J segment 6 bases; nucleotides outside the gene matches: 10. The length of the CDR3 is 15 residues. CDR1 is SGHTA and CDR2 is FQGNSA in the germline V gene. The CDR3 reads CASSTSGTVGQPQHF. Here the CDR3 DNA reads TGTGCCAGCAGCACCTCCGGGACAGTGGGTCAGCCCCAGCATTTT.

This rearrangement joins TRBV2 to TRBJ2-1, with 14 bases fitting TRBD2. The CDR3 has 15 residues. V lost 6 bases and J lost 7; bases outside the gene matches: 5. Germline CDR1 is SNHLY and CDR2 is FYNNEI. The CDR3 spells CASRTRLAGGNEQFF. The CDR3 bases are TGTGCCAGCAGGACCCGACTAGCGGGGGGGAATGAGCAGTTCTTC.

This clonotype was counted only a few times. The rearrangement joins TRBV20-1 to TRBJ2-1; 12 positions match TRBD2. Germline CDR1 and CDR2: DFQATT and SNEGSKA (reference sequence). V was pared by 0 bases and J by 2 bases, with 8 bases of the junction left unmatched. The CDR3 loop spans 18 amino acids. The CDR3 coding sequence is TGCAGTGCTAGAGATCCCGCTAGCGGGGGGGAAACCTACAATGAGCAGTTCTTC. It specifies CSARDPASGGETYNEQFF.

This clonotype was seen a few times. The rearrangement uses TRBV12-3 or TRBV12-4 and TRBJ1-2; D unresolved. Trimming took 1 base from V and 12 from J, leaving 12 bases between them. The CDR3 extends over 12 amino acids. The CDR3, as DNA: TGTGCCAGCAGTTTAGGAGACTCGGGGAACACCTTC. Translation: CASSLGDSGNTF.

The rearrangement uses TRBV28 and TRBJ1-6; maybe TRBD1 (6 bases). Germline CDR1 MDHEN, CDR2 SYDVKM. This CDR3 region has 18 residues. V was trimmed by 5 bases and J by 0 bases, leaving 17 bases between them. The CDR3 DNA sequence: TGTGCCAGCAGTCTGGAGGGGGGGAAAAGCTCCTATAATTCACCCCTCCACTTT. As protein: CASSLEGGKSSYNSPLHF.

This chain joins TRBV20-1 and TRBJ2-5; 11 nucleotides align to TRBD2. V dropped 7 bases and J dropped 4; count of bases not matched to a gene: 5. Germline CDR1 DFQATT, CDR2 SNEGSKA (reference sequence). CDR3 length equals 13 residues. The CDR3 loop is CSVKGLAVETQYF. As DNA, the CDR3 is TGCAGTGTTAAGGGACTAGCGGTAGAGACCCAGTACTTC.

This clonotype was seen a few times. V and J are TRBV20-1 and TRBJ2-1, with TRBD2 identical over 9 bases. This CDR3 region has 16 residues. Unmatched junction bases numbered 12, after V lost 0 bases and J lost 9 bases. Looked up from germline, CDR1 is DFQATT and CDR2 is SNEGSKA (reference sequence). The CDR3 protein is CSARDRGGGASSEQFF. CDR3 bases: TGCAGTGCTAGAGATCGAGGCGGGGGGGCAAGTAGTGAGCAGTTCTTC.

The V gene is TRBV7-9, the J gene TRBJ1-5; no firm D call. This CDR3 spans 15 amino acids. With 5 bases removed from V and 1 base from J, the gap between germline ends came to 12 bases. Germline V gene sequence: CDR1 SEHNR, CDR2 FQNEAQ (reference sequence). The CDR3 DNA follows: TGTGCCAGCAGCCCAGCAGCGGTGAGCAATCAGCCCCAGCATTTT. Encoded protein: CASSPAAVSNQPQHF.

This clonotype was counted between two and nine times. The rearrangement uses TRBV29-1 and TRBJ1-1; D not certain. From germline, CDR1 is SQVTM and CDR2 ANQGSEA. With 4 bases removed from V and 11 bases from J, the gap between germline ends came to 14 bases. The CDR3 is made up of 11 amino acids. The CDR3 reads CSVAGGVGAFF. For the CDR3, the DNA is TGCAGCGTTGCGGGCGGCGTCGGGGCTTTCTTT. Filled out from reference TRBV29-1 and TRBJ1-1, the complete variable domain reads SAVISQKPSRDICQRGTSLTIQCQVDSQVTMMFWYRQQPGQSLTLIATANQGSEATYESGFVIDKFPISRPNLTFSTLTVSNMSPEDSSIYLCSVAGGVGAFFGQGTRLTVV.

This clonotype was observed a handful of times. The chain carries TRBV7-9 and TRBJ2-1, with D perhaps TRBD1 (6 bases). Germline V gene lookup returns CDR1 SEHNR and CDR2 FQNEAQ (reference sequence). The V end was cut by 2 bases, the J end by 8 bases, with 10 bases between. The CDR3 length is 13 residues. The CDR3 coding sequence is TGTGCCAGCAGCTTATATTCAGGGGATGAGCAGTTCTTC. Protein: CASSLYSGDEQFF.

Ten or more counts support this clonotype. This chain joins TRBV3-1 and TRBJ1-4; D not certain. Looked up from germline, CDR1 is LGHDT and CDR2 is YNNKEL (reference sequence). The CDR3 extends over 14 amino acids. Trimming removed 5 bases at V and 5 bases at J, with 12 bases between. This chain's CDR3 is CASSYPGRNEKLFF. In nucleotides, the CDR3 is TGTGCCAGCAGCTACCCCGGGAGGAATGAAAAACTGTTTTTT.

CDR3 sequence: CASSLFSSRLTYNEQFF. The CDR3 nucleotides read TGTGCCAGCAGCTTGTTTTCAAGTCGCTTAACCTACAATGAGCAGTTCTTC. The V and J genes are TRBV5-6 and TRBJ2-1; no reliable D call. The V end lost 1 base, the J end lost 2 bases, and 16 bases lay between the germline ends. The CDR3 loop spans 17 amino acids. Looked up from germline, CDR1 is SGHDT and CDR2 is YYEEEE.

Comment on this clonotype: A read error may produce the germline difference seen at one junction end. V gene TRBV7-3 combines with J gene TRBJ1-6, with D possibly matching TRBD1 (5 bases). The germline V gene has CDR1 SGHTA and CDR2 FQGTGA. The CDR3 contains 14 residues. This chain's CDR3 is CASSRGLDNSPPHF. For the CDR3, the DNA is TGTGCCAGCAGCCGCGGCCTGGACAATTCACCCCCCCACTTT.